The clone carrying this T cell receptor beta chain was observed a handful of times. Its antigen remains unknown. This sample was included in a study of spatial heterogeneity in lung cancer. On the study more broadly: Within tumor regions, the number of TCR transcripts tracked closely with a T cell module score obtained from matched bulk RNA-seq.

TCRdb re-called the 5' RACE reads with MiXCR, one entry per CDR3 protein. The sample lists over 2,500 distinct CDR3 sequences, approximately 10% seen once, with 37% in the top ten. Time point meaning: sample taken at primary tumor resection. The donor population consisted of some 72 patients with untreated, early-stage non-small cell lung cancer. The authors sequenced whole RNA from tumor, nontumor lung or frozen PBMC without sorting. Germline CDR1 and CDR2: MNHEY and SVGAGI. CDR3 size: 13 residues. V was pared by 0 bases and J by 4 bases, with 5 bases between. Study-level points and caveats: Tracking of tumor mutation counts was seen in expanded intratumoral alpha and beta TCR counts.

This TCR was sampled from a male donor with early-stage non-small cell lung cancer. Sequencing was performed on lung tumor tissue, taken at surgery. The chain joins TRBV6-5 to TRBJ2-3; TRBD2 might be the D (5 bases). CDR3 nucleotides: TGTGCCAGCAGTTACTCCGGGGCAGATACGCAGTATTTT. Translation gives CASSYSGADTQYF.